A selection of T cell receptor beta chains follows, all from one sample in a study of T cells after yellow fever vaccination. TCRdb re-derived calls from the 5' RACE reads in MiXCR, one entry per CDR3 protein. The table includes nearly 550,000 distinct CDR3 sequences, 19% detected once. The sample was PBMCs, taken 15 days after the yellow fever booster vaccination. The origin of the receptors is a man aged 25-40 years who received the YFV17D yellow fever vaccine. CDR3s include the opening cysteine and the closing phenylalanine or tryptophan. D genes are given only for firm matches. Not every row has a clone size; where given, it reads once, few, many or a size class.

TRBV5-1	TRBD2	many	TRBJ2-5	CASSPGTSLQETQYF	TGCGCCAGCAGCCCCGGGACTAGCCTCCAAGAGACCCAGTACTTC
TRBV29-1	TRBD2	few	TRBJ2-3	CSDLAGGTDTQYF	TGCAGCGATCTAGCGGGAGGCACAGATACGCAGTATTTT
TRBV3-1	TRBD1	few	TRBJ2-3	CASSQDGTGEDTQYF	TGTGCCAGCAGCCAAGATGGGACAGGGGAAGATACGCAGTATTTT
TRBV12-3/TRBV12-4	TRBD1	NA	TRBJ2-7	CASSRPRGQGSYEQYF	TGTGCCAGCAGTAGACCTAGGGGACAGGGGTCCTACGAGCAGTACTTC
TRBV20-1	TRBD2	few	TRBJ2-7	CSAPTSGRSNEQYF	TGCAGTGCTCCGACTAGCGGGAGATCGAACGAGCAGTACTTC
TRBV5-5	TRBD2	NA	TRBJ2-1	CASGLGLAGDLRNNEQFF	TGTGCCAGCGGCTTGGGACTAGCGGGAGATCTAAGGAACAATGAGCAGTTCTTC
TRBV4-3	NA	NA	TRBJ2-3	CASSQSGGVDTQYF	TGCGCCAGCAGCCAAAGCGGCGGAGTAGATACGCAGTATTTT
TRBV5-1	NA	few	TRBJ2-7	CASSLDGSTSYEQYF	TGCGCCAGCAGCTTGGACGGGAGCACGTCCTACGAGCAGTACTTC
TRBV7-2	TRBD2	NA	TRBJ2-3	CASSLLCGSGDTQYF	TGTGCCAGCAGCTTATTGTGCGGGAGTGGAGATACGCAGTATTTT
TRBV20-1	NA	few	TRBJ1-6	CSAHPGSGSVNSPLHF	TGCAGTGCTCATCCCGGTTCAGGGTCGGTTAATTCACCCCTCCACTTT
TRBV7-2	NA	few	TRBJ1-5	CASSLERGYSNQPQHF	TGTGCCAGCAGCTTAGAAAGGGGATATAGCAATCAGCCCCAGCATTTT
TRBV29-1	NA	few	TRBJ2-1	CSVSPSLPLSYNEQFF	TGCAGCGTTTCCCCTAGCTTGCCCCTCTCCTACAATGAGCAGTTCTTC
TRBV6-5	NA	few	TRBJ2-7	CASSYRDNSYEQYF	TGTGCCAGCAGTTACCGGGACAACTCCTACGAGCAGTACTTC
TRBV7-9	NA	few	TRBJ2-5	CASSLARDLQETQYF	TGTGCCAGCAGCTTAGCTAGGGACCTCCAAGAGACCCAGTACTTC